This is a list of T cell receptor beta chains from one sample in a study of tumor-infiltrating lymphocytes in primary liver carcinoma. MiXCR, applied by TCRdb to the multiplex PCR reads, yields one record per CDR3 protein. The table shows approximately 330,000 distinct CDR3 sequences, with less than 65% occurring only once. Sequencing was performed on peripheral blood. These receptors were taken from a man in his forties with primary liver carcinoma and hepatitis B virus infection. Both conserved end residues are part of each CDR3. Each record gives: clone size, V gene, J gene, D gene, CDR3 length, CDR3 DNA, CDR3 protein. A D gene is named only where the DNA matches it firmly. Some rows mark clone size as missing; the rest say once, few, many or name a class of expanded clone.

clone_size: -; v_call: TRBV11-2; j_call: TRBJ1-6; d_call: -; cdr3_length: 18; cdr3_nt: TGTGCCAGCAGCTACACTTTGGTCCTCATCTCCTATAATTCACCCCTCCACTTT; cdr3_aa: CASSYTLVLISYNSPLHF
clone_size: -; v_call: TRBV28; j_call: TRBJ1-1; d_call: -; cdr3_length: 12; cdr3_nt: TGTGCCAGCAGTTTGCCAAAGAGTGAAGCTTTCTTT; cdr3_aa: CASSLPKSEAFF
clone_size: -; v_call: TRBV11-2; j_call: TRBJ2-7; d_call: -; cdr3_length: 11; cdr3_nt: TGTGCCAACAGCCACTCCTACGAGCAGTACTTT; cdr3_aa: CANSHSYEQYF
clone_size: many; v_call: TRBV12-3/TRBV12-4; j_call: TRBJ1-1; d_call: -; cdr3_length: 14; cdr3_nt: TGTGCCAGCAGTTTAGCCGGCAGCCACACTGAAGCTTTCTTT; cdr3_aa: CASSLAGSHTEAFF
clone_size: many; v_call: TRBV11-2; j_call: TRBJ1-1; d_call: -; cdr3_length: 19; cdr3_nt: TGTGCCAGCAGTCCTCAATTCGGTGTCCGGGGAAGCCGGAACACTGAAGCTTTCTTT; cdr3_aa: CASSPQFGVRGSRNTEAFF
clone_size: few; v_call: TRBV11-2; j_call: TRBJ1-1; d_call: -; cdr3_length: 13; cdr3_nt: TGTGCCAGTAGCTTCAAGAGGGACACTGAAGCTTTCTTT; cdr3_aa: CASSFKRDTEAFF
clone_size: -; v_call: TRBV14; j_call: TRBJ2-5; d_call: -; cdr3_length: 18; cdr3_nt: TGTGCCAGCAGCTTCCAGGCCTCTTTCGGACTCCTCCAAGAGACCCAGTACTTC; cdr3_aa: CASSFQASFGLLQETQYF
clone_size: many; v_call: TRBV6-2/TRBV6-3; j_call: TRBJ2-3; d_call: -; cdr3_length: 13; cdr3_nt: TGTGCCAGCAAGCAACTAATCACAGATACGCAGTATTTT; cdr3_aa: CASKQLITDTQYF
clone_size: -; v_call: TRBV14; j_call: TRBJ2-7; d_call: TRBD2; cdr3_length: 16; cdr3_nt: TGTGCCAGCAGCCAGGGAATCCACAGCGGGAGATACGAGCAGTACTTC; cdr3_aa: CASSQGIHSGRYEQYF
clone_size: -; v_call: TRBV11-2; j_call: TRBJ1-1; d_call: -; cdr3_length: 13; cdr3_nt: TGTACCAGCAGCTTATTACCCGACACTGAGGCTTTCTTT; cdr3_aa: CTSSLLPDTEAFF
clone_size: -; v_call: TRBV11-2; j_call: TRBJ2-3; d_call: -; cdr3_length: 11; cdr3_nt: TGTGCCAGCAGACGAGGAGATACGCACTATTTT; cdr3_aa: CASRRGDTHYF
clone_size: once; v_call: TRBV11-2; j_call: TRBJ2-5; d_call: -; cdr3_length: 15; cdr3_nt: TGTGCCAGCAGCCCCCGGTCAGTCCCAGGGGTGACCCATTACTTC; cdr3_aa: CASSPRSVPGVTHYF
clone_size: -; v_call: TRBV6-1; j_call: TRBJ2-3; d_call: -; cdr3_length: 15; cdr3_nt: TGTGCCTGCAGTGAAGTTCGGTCTAGCACAGATACGCAGTATTTT; cdr3_aa: CACSEVRSSTDTQYF
clone_size: -; v_call: TRBV5-6; j_call: TRBJ1-5; d_call: -; cdr3_length: 15; cdr3_nt: TGTGCCAGCAGCTTGGAGGGGACATGGAATCAGCCCCAGCATTTT; cdr3_aa: CASSLEGTWNQPQHF
clone_size: -; v_call: TRBV6-2/TRBV6-3; j_call: TRBJ1-1; d_call: TRBD1; cdr3_length: 13; cdr3_nt: TGTGCCAGCACCTCGAGAAGGGGGCTCGAAACTTTCTTT; cdr3_aa: CASTSRRGLETFF
clone_size: once; v_call: TRBV6-6; j_call: TRBJ1-2; d_call: TRBD1; cdr3_length: 17; cdr3_nt: TGTGCCAGCACACTTTCTACCGGGACAGGGGTATGCTATGGCTACACCTTC; cdr3_aa: CASTLSTGTGVCYGYTF
clone_size: -; v_call: TRBV7-9; j_call: TRBJ2-3; d_call: TRBD2; cdr3_length: 15; cdr3_nt: TGTGCCAGCAGCTTTAGCGGGCCGAGCACAGATACGCAGTATTTT; cdr3_aa: CASSFSGPSTDTQYF
clone_size: -; v_call: TRBV11-2; j_call: TRBJ2-1; d_call: -; cdr3_length: 15; cdr3_nt: TGTGCCAGCAGTAGGACTATCGGGCCTTACAATGGGCAGTTCTTC; cdr3_aa: CASSRTIGPYNGQFF
clone_size: -; v_call: TRBV6-2/TRBV6-3; j_call: TRBJ2-1; d_call: TRBD2; cdr3_length: 14; cdr3_nt: TGTGCCAGCAATACAAGGACTAGCGGTGAGGAGCAGTTCTTC; cdr3_aa: CASNTRTSGEEQFF
clone_size: -; v_call: TRBV4-1; j_call: TRBJ1-3; d_call: -; cdr3_length: 17; cdr3_nt: TGCACCAGCAGCCAAGCGGCAGGGACCTTCTCTGGAAACACCATATATTTT; cdr3_aa: CTSSQAAGTFSGNTIYF
clone_size: -; v_call: TRBV11-1; j_call: TRBJ1-1; d_call: TRBD1; cdr3_length: 15; cdr3_nt: TGTGCCAGCAGCGCCTACAGGGGCGTGAACACTGAGGCTTCCTTT; cdr3_aa: CASSAYRGVNTEASF
clone_size: -; v_call: TRBV6-5; j_call: TRBJ2-1; d_call: -; cdr3_length: 15; cdr3_nt: TGTGCCAGCAGCTCCAGGACCTCAGGATACAATGAGCAGTTCTTC; cdr3_aa: CASSSRTSGYNEQFF
clone_size: few; v_call: TRBV12-3/TRBV12-4; j_call: TRBJ2-7; d_call: TRBD2; cdr3_length: 15; cdr3_nt: TGTGCCAGCAGAGCCGGGACTAGCGGTACCTACGAGCAGTACTTC; cdr3_aa: CASRAGTSGTYEQYF
clone_size: many; v_call: TRBV5-5; j_call: TRBJ2-7; d_call: TRBD2; cdr3_length: 19; cdr3_nt: TGTGCCAGCAGCCGACAGAATCCTCTAGCGGGAGTTACCTCCTACGAGCAGTACTTC; cdr3_aa: CASSRQNPLAGVTSYEQYF
clone_size: -; v_call: TRBV19; j_call: TRBJ1-4; d_call: TRBD1; cdr3_length: 14; cdr3_nt: TGTGCCAGCGGACAGGATCCAACTAATGAAAAACTGTTTTTT; cdr3_aa: CASGQDPTNEKLFF
clone_size: many; v_call: TRBV29-1; j_call: TRBJ2-1; d_call: TRBD2; cdr3_length: 16; cdr3_nt: TGCAGCGTTCCTACATCGACTAGCGGGATCAACAATGAGCAGTTCTTC; cdr3_aa: CSVPTSTSGINNEQFF
clone_size: once; v_call: TRBV6-6; j_call: TRBJ1-1; d_call: TRBD1; cdr3_length: 16; cdr3_nt: TGTGCCAGCAGCCAGGGGGTTGGGCTTACGAACACTGAAGCTTTCTTT; cdr3_aa: CASSQGVGLTNTEAFF
clone_size: -; v_call: TRBV12-3/TRBV12-4; j_call: TRBJ1-5; d_call: -; cdr3_length: 12; cdr3_nt: TGTGCCAGCAGTTTACGCAAAGATACGCAGCATTTT; cdr3_aa: CASSLRKDTQHF
clone_size: -; v_call: TRBV4-1; j_call: TRBJ2-1; d_call: -; cdr3_length: 16; cdr3_nt: TGCGCCAGCAGCCAATTTAGCGTGGTATTTATGGATGAGCAGTTCTTC; cdr3_aa: CASSQFSVVFMDEQFF
clone_size: -; v_call: TRBV30; j_call: TRBJ2-1; d_call: -; cdr3_length: 11; cdr3_nt: TGTGCCTGGACGGGGGCAAGTGAGCAGTTCTTC; cdr3_aa: CAWTGASEQFF
clone_size: medium-sized; v_call: TRBV11-2; j_call: TRBJ2-5; d_call: -; cdr3_length: 13; cdr3_nt: TGTGCCAGCAGTTTCCAACGGGGAGAGACCCAGTACTTC; cdr3_aa: CASSFQRGETQYF
clone_size: -; v_call: TRBV29-1; j_call: TRBJ2-5; d_call: TRBD1; cdr3_length: 14; cdr3_nt: TGCAGCGTTGCGCGACAGGGAGTTTGGGAGACCCAGTACTTC; cdr3_aa: CSVARQGVWETQYF
clone_size: -; v_call: TRBV11-2; j_call: TRBJ2-1; d_call: -; cdr3_length: 16; cdr3_nt: TGTGCCAGCAGCCTAGGAGCCGAGCGGTGGTACAATGAGCAGTTCTTC; cdr3_aa: CASSLGAERWYNEQFF
clone_size: -; v_call: TRBV29-1; j_call: TRBJ2-3; d_call: TRBD2; cdr3_length: 15; cdr3_nt: TGCAGCGTTGCGAGACTAGCGGAAGGGTGGGATACGCATTATTTT; cdr3_aa: CSVARLAEGWDTHYF
clone_size: -; v_call: TRBV6-1; j_call: TRBJ2-5; d_call: TRBD2; cdr3_length: 15; cdr3_nt: TGTGCCAGCAGTGCTGGACTAGCGGGAAGGAATGAGCAGTACTTC; cdr3_aa: CASSAGLAGRNEQYF
clone_size: -; v_call: TRBV6-6; j_call: TRBJ1-5; d_call: -; cdr3_length: 14; cdr3_nt: TGTGCCAGCAGTTACAGAGGTAGGAATTCTCCCCAGCATTTT; cdr3_aa: CASSYRGRNSPQHF
clone_size: many; v_call: TRBV29-1; j_call: TRBJ2-7; d_call: -; cdr3_length: 12; cdr3_nt: TGCAGCGTTGAAGGCGAACCGAACGAGCAGTACTTC; cdr3_aa: CSVEGEPNEQYF
clone_size: -; v_call: TRBV10-2; j_call: TRBJ1-3; d_call: -; cdr3_length: 14; cdr3_nt: TGCACCAGTTGGAACGGGCAGGCCGGAAACACCATATATTTT; cdr3_aa: CTSWNGQAGNTIYF
clone_size: -; v_call: TRBV6-6; j_call: TRBJ2-7; d_call: -; cdr3_length: 16; cdr3_nt: TGTGCCAGCATTCCCGTTGTGGGGGCAGGGTCCTACGAGCAGTACTTC; cdr3_aa: CASIPVVGAGSYEQYF
clone_size: -; v_call: TRBV30; j_call: TRBJ2-1; d_call: -; cdr3_length: 14; cdr3_nt: TGTGCCTGGAATCCGGGAGTTGGCTACAATGAGCAGTTCTTC; cdr3_aa: CAWNPGVGYNEQFF
clone_size: -; v_call: TRBV12-3/TRBV12-4; j_call: TRBJ2-1; d_call: -; cdr3_length: 14; cdr3_nt: TGTGCCAGCAGTTTTAGGTCGGGGGGCTATGAGCAGTTCTTC; cdr3_aa: CASSFRSGGYEQFF
clone_size: -; v_call: TRBV11-2; j_call: TRBJ2-1; d_call: -; cdr3_length: 15; cdr3_nt: TGTGCCAGCACCTTAGATGTTCAGGGGATGAATGAGCATTTCTTC; cdr3_aa: CASTLDVQGMNEHFF
clone_size: -; v_call: TRBV11-2; j_call: TRBJ2-7; d_call: -; cdr3_length: 15; cdr3_nt: TGTGCCAACAGCGGCCACAAGGGGGATCTCTCCGAGCAGTACTTC; cdr3_aa: CANSGHKGDLSEQYF
clone_size: many; v_call: TRBV11-3; j_call: TRBJ2-3; d_call: -; cdr3_length: 13; cdr3_nt: TGTGCCAGCAGCTTAAAGGGTGCAGATACGCAGTATTTT; cdr3_aa: CASSLKGADTQYF
clone_size: many; v_call: TRBV11-2; j_call: TRBJ2-3; d_call: TRBD2; cdr3_length: 14; cdr3_nt: TGTGCCAGCAGCTCAAGCGGGAGAACAGATACGCAGTATTTT; cdr3_aa: CASSSSGRTDTQYF
clone_size: -; v_call: TRBV7-3; j_call: TRBJ2-6; d_call: -; cdr3_length: 16; cdr3_nt: TGTGCCAGCAGCTACCCCCTACCCTCTGGGGCCAACGTCCTGACTTTC; cdr3_aa: CASSYPLPSGANVLTF
clone_size: -; v_call: TRBV6-6; j_call: TRBJ2-1; d_call: -; cdr3_length: 15; cdr3_nt: TGTGCCAGCAGTTCTGGGAGGACATCTGGGGGTGAGCAGTTCTTC; cdr3_aa: CASSSGRTSGGEQFF
clone_size: many; v_call: TRBV6-6; j_call: TRBJ2-3; d_call: TRBD2; cdr3_length: 16; cdr3_nt: TGTGCCAGCAGTTCCATGATAGCGGGAGGAACAGATACGCAGTATTTT; cdr3_aa: CASSSMIAGGTDTQYF
clone_size: -; v_call: TRBV10-1; j_call: TRBJ2-2; d_call: -; cdr3_length: 13; cdr3_nt: TGCGCCGGCACCCGAACAGGAACCGGGGAGCTGTTTTTT; cdr3_aa: CAGTRTGTGELFF
clone_size: -; v_call: TRBV14; j_call: TRBJ2-2; d_call: TRBD2; cdr3_length: 16; cdr3_nt: TGTGTCAGCAGCCAAGACCTAGCGGGAGCCAGCGGGGAGCTGTTTTTT; cdr3_aa: CVSSQDLAGASGELFF
clone_size: -; v_call: TRBV28; j_call: TRBJ2-2; d_call: TRBD2; cdr3_length: 15; cdr3_nt: TGTGCCATCACGGGACTAGCGAGGAACACCGGGGAGCTGTTTTTT; cdr3_aa: CAITGLARNTGELFF
clone_size: -; v_call: TRBV6-5; j_call: TRBJ1-2; d_call: -; cdr3_length: 14; cdr3_nt: TGTGCCAGCAGGCGGCAGGGTGAGAACTGTGGCTACACCTTC; cdr3_aa: CASRRQGENCGYTF
clone_size: once; v_call: TRBV6-5; j_call: TRBJ2-1; d_call: TRBD2; cdr3_length: 18; cdr3_nt: TGTGCCAGCAGTTCATTAGGGGAACTAGCGGGATGGCCTTCGTCGCAGTTCTTC; cdr3_aa: CASSSLGELAGWPSSQFF
clone_size: -; v_call: TRBV6-5; j_call: TRBJ2-7; d_call: -; cdr3_length: 17; cdr3_nt: TGTGCCAGCAGTAACTCCAACAGCCCCGGGGTTCCCCACGAGCAGTACTTC; cdr3_aa: CASSNSNSPGVPHEQYF
clone_size: -; v_call: TRBV6-1; j_call: TRBJ2-1; d_call: TRBD2; cdr3_length: 17; cdr3_nt: TGTGCCAGCAGTGCCCTTAGCGGGAGGGCCTCCCACAATGAGCAGTTCTTC; cdr3_aa: CASSALSGRASHNEQFF
clone_size: -; v_call: TRBV11-2; j_call: TRBJ2-3; d_call: TRBD2; cdr3_length: 15; cdr3_nt: TGTGCCAGCAGCATAGATGGGAGGGAGCTGGGTACGCAGTATTTT; cdr3_aa: CASSIDGRELGTQYF
clone_size: few; v_call: TRBV28; j_call: TRBJ2-3; d_call: -; cdr3_length: 16; cdr3_nt: TGTGCCAGCAGTTCCCGACCGACGGGTTTCACAGATACGCAGTATTTT; cdr3_aa: CASSSRPTGFTDTQYF
clone_size: once; v_call: TRBV11-2; j_call: TRBJ2-3; d_call: -; cdr3_length: 11; cdr3_nt: TGTGCCAGCTCGACACAGGATACGCAGTATTTT; cdr3_aa: CASSTQDTQYF